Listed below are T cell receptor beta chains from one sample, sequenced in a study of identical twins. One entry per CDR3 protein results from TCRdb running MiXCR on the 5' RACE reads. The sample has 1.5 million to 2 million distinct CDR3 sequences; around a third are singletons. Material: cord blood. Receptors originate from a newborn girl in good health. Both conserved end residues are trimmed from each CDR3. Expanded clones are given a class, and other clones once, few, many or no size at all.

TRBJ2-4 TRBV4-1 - ASSQVWLAKNIQY
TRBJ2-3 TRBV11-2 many ASSVLATSTDTQY
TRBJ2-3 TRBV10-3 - AISESSGRADTQY
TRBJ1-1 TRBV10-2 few ASSAISGGTEAF
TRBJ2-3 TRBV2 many ASSEVGSRGDTQY
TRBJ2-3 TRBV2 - ASSTFGDTQY
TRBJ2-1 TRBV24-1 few ATSDPTPGPKSYNEQF
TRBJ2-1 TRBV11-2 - ASSLVDAGLGEQF
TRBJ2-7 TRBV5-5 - ASSNRDRGSYEQY
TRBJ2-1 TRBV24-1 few ATSVSGTGGGEQF
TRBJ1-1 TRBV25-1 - ASSHDADGGRGAF
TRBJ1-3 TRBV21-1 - ASSGGGRGNTIY
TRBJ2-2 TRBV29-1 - SVEAGNTGELF
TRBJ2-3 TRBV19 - ASSPARQGLSTDTQY
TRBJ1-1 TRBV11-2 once ASSLVTGVPTEAF
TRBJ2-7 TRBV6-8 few ASSYRRLAGASYEQY
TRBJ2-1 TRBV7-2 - ASSLKGLAGPYNEQF
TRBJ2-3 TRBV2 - ASSGGGDPLDTQY
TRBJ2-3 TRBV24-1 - ATVDRGSDAQY
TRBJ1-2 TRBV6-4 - ASRRNSNYGYT
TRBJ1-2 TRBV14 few ASSQGGTASYGYT
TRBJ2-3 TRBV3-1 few ASSLDRVLGTDTQY
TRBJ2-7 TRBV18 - ASSPPSSAGRDEQY
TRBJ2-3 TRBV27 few ASSHRSRFGTDTQY
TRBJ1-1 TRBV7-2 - ASSLYGPILNTEAF